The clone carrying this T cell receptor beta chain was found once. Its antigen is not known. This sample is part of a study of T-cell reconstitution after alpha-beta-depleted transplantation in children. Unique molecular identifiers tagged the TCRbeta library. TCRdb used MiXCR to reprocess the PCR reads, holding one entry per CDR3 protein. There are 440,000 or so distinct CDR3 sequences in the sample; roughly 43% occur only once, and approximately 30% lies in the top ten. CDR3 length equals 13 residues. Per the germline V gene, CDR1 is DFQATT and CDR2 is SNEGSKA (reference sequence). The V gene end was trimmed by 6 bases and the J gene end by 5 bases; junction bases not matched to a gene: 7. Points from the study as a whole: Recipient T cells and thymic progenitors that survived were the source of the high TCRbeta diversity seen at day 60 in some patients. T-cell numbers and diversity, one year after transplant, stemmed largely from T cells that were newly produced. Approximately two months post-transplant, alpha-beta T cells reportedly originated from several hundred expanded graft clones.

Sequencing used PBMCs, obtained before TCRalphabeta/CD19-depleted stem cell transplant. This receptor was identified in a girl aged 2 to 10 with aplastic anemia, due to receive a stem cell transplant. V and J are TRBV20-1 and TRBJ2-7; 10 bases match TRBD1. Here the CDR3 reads CSARRDRGNEQYF. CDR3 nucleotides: TGCAGTGCACGCCGGGACAGGGGAAACGAGCAGTACTTC.